A single sample is the source of the 17 T cell receptor beta chains below, sequenced in a study of response to subunit inactivated influenza vaccine. TCRdb itself ran the RT-PCR reads through MiXCR, one entry per CDR3 protein. The repertoire holds fewer than 700,000 distinct CDR3 sequences, with over 10% as singletons. The specimen comprised PBMCs from blood, sampled roughly 47 days after vaccination. The source is a man aged 45-60 years who received an inactivated influenza vaccine.

In this sample, this clonotype turned up a few times. The J gene is TRBJ2-6, the V gene TRBV11-2; no clear D gene. CDR3 length: 19 amino acids. Germline-derived CDR1 and CDR2 are SGHAT and FQNNGV. Trimming shortened V by 2 bases and J by 0 bases, and 17 bases separated the two germline ends. CDR3 DNA sequence: TGTGCCAGCAGCTTATATTTTGTCAGGCCGTACTCTGGGGCCAACGTCCTGACTTTC. Translated: CASSLYFVRPYSGANVLTF.

The J gene is TRBJ1-2, the V gene TRBV5-6, with TRBD1 identical over 9 bases. The V gene end was trimmed by 5 bases and the J gene end by 4 bases; junction bases not matched to a gene: 6. Looked up from germline, CDR1 is SGHDT and CDR2 is YYEEEE. The CDR3 length is 14 residues. The CDR3 is CASSIGTGTYGYTF. CDR3 nucleotides: TGTGCCAGCAGTATAGGGACAGGGACCTATGGCTACACCTTC.

Here the CDR3 reads CSARSLRGGLIGELFF. DNA for the CDR3: TGCAGTGCTAGATCCCTCAGGGGGGGGCTAATCGGGGAGCTGTTTTTT. This chain joins TRBV20-1 and TRBJ2-2; D assignment may be TRBD1 or TRBD2 (7 bases each). Deletions cut 2 bases from V and 7 bases from J, with 20 bases between. Germline loops: CDR1 DFQATT, CDR2 SNEGSKA (reference sequence). This CDR3 is built from 16 residues.

This clonotype has at least ten counts. The chain links TRBV5-5 to TRBJ1-5; D perhaps matches TRBD1 (6 bases). The CDR3 covers 15 residues. V was shortened by 4 bases and J by 6 bases, with 17 bases between the two germline ends. Germline assignment: CDR1 SGHKS and CDR2 YYEKEE (reference sequence). Written as DNA, the CDR3 is TGTGCCAGCAGCACAAATACAGGGTACGGTCAGCCCCAGCATTTT. This encodes CASSTNTGYGQPQHF.

The chain joins TRBV11-2 to TRBJ2-1; 7 bases fit TRBD2. Germline lookup yields CDR1 SGHAT and CDR2 FQNNGV. The junction had 8 bases not matched to a gene; V was cut back by 1 base and J by 8 bases. The length of the CDR3 is 15 residues. The CDR3 protein is CASSLGAGDFDEQFF. Here the CDR3 DNA reads TGTGCCAGCAGCTTAGGGGCGGGAGATTTTGATGAGCAGTTCTTC. Full variable domain (missing parts from reference TRBV11-2 and TRBJ2-1): EAGVAQSPRYKIIEKRQSVAFWCNPISGHATLYWYQQILGQGPKLLIQFQNNGVVDDSQLPKDRFSAERLKGVDSTLKIQPAKLEDSAVYLCASSLGAGDFDEQFFGPGTRLTVL.

This rearrangement joins TRBV7-2 to TRBJ2-1, with 8 nucleotides matching TRBD2. J lost 7 bases, V lost 2 bases, and 10 bases had no gene match. CDR1 SGHTA and CDR2 FQGNSA come from the germline V gene. The CDR3 consists of 16 residues. The CDR3 sequence is CASSLLSGSSANEQFF. CDR3 DNA sequence: TGTGCCAGCAGCTTATTAAGCGGGAGTTCGGCAAATGAGCAGTTCTTC.

This clonotype was seen ten or more times. The gene calls are TRBV28 and TRBJ1-1; D is unclear. The CDR3 sequence is 13 residues long. Germline V lookup: CDR1 MDHEN, CDR2 SYDVKM. V lost 7 bases to trimming and J lost 3 bases, with 12 bases between them. CDR3 nucleotides: TGTGCCAGCACCCCCGACTGGGACACTGAAGCTTTCTTT. Translation: CASTPDWDTEAFF.

This clonotype was detected only a few times. CDR3: CSARGGNSGGDEQFF. CDR3 nucleotide sequence: TGCAGTGCTAGAGGCGGGAACAGCGGTGGGGATGAGCAGTTCTTC. The chain combines TRBV20-1 with TRBJ2-1, with D tentatively TRBD2 (6 bases). The V gene lost 1 base and the J gene lost 8 bases, with 18 bases spanning the gap. Germline V CDR1 and CDR2: DFQATT, SNEGSKA (reference sequence). The CDR3 totals 15 residues.

This clonotype was seen only a few times. The chain is built from TRBV12-3 or TRBV12-4 and TRBJ2-5; 11 nucleotides match TRBD2. The CDR3 runs to 16 residues. V lost 3 bases and J lost 4; bases outside the gene matches: 7. The CDR3 nucleotides are TGTGCCAGCAGTTTGCCTAGCGGGAGGTCTTTAGAGACCCAGTACTTC. Translating gives CASSLPSGRSLETQYF.

The genes are TRBV7-2 and TRBJ2-7, with no clear D. V shed 1 base and J shed 6 bases, with 16 bases lying between them. Looked up from germline, CDR1 is SGHTA and CDR2 is FQGNSA. The CDR3 has 15 amino acids. The CDR3 loop is CASSLEGLGLSEQYF. The CDR3 nucleotides read TGTGCCAGCAGCTTAGAGGGTCTAGGTTTAAGCGAGCAGTACTTC.

This clonotype was detected only a few times. The chain is built from TRBV5-1 and TRBJ2-5; 9 bases are a match to TRBD1. This CDR3 region has 13 residues. V lost 6 bases, J lost 4 bases, and 4 bases stayed unmatched. Per germline, CDR1 SGHRS and CDR2 YFSETQ. Written as DNA, the CDR3 is TGCGCCAGCACCCCGGGACAGGGAGAGACCCAGTACTTC. Its translation: CASTPGQGETQYF. The full variable domain, its missing parts supplied by reference TRBV5-1 and TRBJ2-5, is KAGVTQTPRYLIKTRGQQVTLSCSPISGHRSVSWYQQTPGQGLQFLFEYFSETQRNKGNFPGRFSGRQFSNSRSEMNVSTLELGDSALYLCASTPGQGETQYFGPGTRLLVL.

The table lists this clonotype with a few counts. V usage is TRBV7-3 and J usage is TRBJ2-7, with TRBD2 matching 9 bases. V dropped 2 bases and J dropped 3; count of bases not matched to a gene: 11. The germline CDR1 and CDR2 sequences are SGHTA and FQGTGA. This CDR3 is 17 amino acids long. The CDR3 DNA reads TGTGCCAGCAGCTTATTCTTTAACTGCGGGAGGGTCTACGAGCAGTACTTC. Its protein product is CASSLFFNCGRVYEQYF.

This clonotype appeared a few times. V gene TRBV20-1 combines with J gene TRBJ2-7, with D perhaps matching TRBD2 (5 bases). Germline V CDR1 and CDR2: DFQATT, SNEGSKA (reference sequence). The CDR3 has 14 amino acids. V was pared by 1 base and J by 5 bases, with 15 bases between. CDR3 in amino acids: CSARGPRRGDEQYF. CDR3 nucleotides: TGCAGTGCTAGAGGCCCCCGCCGGGGTGACGAGCAGTACTTC.

This clonotype was seen a few times. The J gene is TRBJ2-5, the V gene TRBV27, with no clear D. The CDR3 is 14 amino acids. Looked up from germline, CDR1 is MNHEY and CDR2 is SMNVEV (reference sequence). V was pared by 2 bases and J by 4 bases, with 11 bases between. CDR3 DNA: TGTGCCAGCAGTTTACACCGTGATGCAGAGACCCAGTACTTC. Translation gives CASSLHRDAETQYF.

Many counts were recorded for this clonotype. The chain recombines TRBV6-2 or TRBV6-3 with TRBJ1-2, with 8 bases aligning to TRBD1. Trimming at V came to 5 bases and at J to 3 bases, leaving 2 bases not matched to a gene. In germline, CDR1 is MNHEY, CDR2 SVGEGT. There are 13 residues in the CDR3. For the CDR3, the DNA is TGTGCCAGCAGTCTGACAGGGGACTATGGCTACACCTTC. It codes for CASSLTGDYGYTF.

This clonotype was seen more than once but under ten times. The rearrangement links TRBV29-1 to TRBJ2-3, with D tentatively TRBD2 (6 bases). With 2 bases removed from V and 5 bases from J, the gap between germline ends came to 14 bases. The CDR3 is made up of 14 amino acids. Germline CDR1 is SQVTM and CDR2 is ANQGSEA. The CDR3 loop is CSVEFREIIDTQYF. The DNA for the CDR3 is TGCAGCGTTGAATTTCGGGAGATCATAGATACGCAGTATTTT.

V and J are TRBV20-1 and TRBJ1-5; possible D gene TRBD1, 6 bases. This CDR3 has 14 residues. V lost 3 bases and J 2 bases, leaving 11 bases between the germline ends. In germline, CDR1 is DFQATT, CDR2 SNEGSKA (reference sequence). Here the CDR3 reads CSASGDIRNQPQHF. The CDR3 DNA follows: TGCAGTGCTAGCGGGGACATCCGCAATCAGCCCCAGCATTTT.